This passage covers 27 T cell receptor beta chains from one sample sequenced in a study of blood T cell repertoires in COVID-19. This table comes from immunoSEQ multiplex PCR, and its TCRdb copy is limited to in-frame clones, with some not included. The sample lists roughly 73,000 clones; 81% were seen once. The sequenced sample consisted of peripheral blood. The receptors originated from a woman between 70 and 85 years old with acute or convalescent COVID-19.

The chain uses TRBV5-1 and TRBJ1-1; a weak D match, TRBD1 (6 bases). Looked up from germline, CDR1 is SGHRS and CDR2 is YFSETQ. The CDR3 contains 14 residues. V was cut by 4 bases and J by 6 bases, with 16 bases left in between. DNA for the CDR3: TGCGCCAGCAGCCATACAGGGAGATCAGCTGAAGCTTTCTTT. Protein product: CASSHTGRSAEAFF.

This clone was observed a single time. The CDR3 region is CASRGSNQPQHF. The CDR3 DNA reads as TGTGCCAGCAGGGGCAGCAATCAGCCCCAGCATTTT. The chain joins TRBV21-1 to TRBJ1-5; the table's TRBD1 call for D was not verified on the DNA. TRBV21-1 is designated a pseudogene. The CDR3 spans 12 residues.

This sequence joins TRBV7-8 and TRBJ1-3; no firm D call. The CDR3 has 14 residues. Looked up from germline, CDR1 is SGHVS and CDR2 is FQNEAQ. Trimming cost V 0 bases and J 0 bases, with 3 bases left between them. CDR3 residues: CASSLANSGNTIYF. The CDR3 DNA sequence: TGTGCCAGCAGCTTAGCCAACTCTGGAAACACCATATATTTT.

This chain connects TRBV15 to TRBJ2-6, with D possibly being TRBD1 (5 bases). The CDR3 is made up of 18 amino acids. Trimming stripped 4 bases from V and 0 bases from J, with 16 bases between. From germline, CDR1 is LNHNV and CDR2 YYDKDF (reference sequence). The DNA of the CDR3 is TGTGCCACCAGCACAGGTGGACAATCGCTCTCTGGGGCCAACGTCCTGACTTTC. Its translation is CATSTGGQSLSGANVLTF.

The chain joins TRBV19 to TRBJ2-4; TRBD1 matches at 7 bases. V lost 5 bases to trimming and J lost 2 bases; unmatched junction nucleotides: 3. Germline assignment: CDR1 LNHDA and CDR2 SQIVND (reference sequence). The CDR3 has 14 residues. The CDR3 is CASSLQGSKNIQYF. The CDR3 nucleotides are TGTGCCAGTAGTTTACAGGGGTCCAAAAACATTCAGTACTTC.

The rearrangement uses TRBV2 and TRBJ1-2, with D maybe TRBD1 (5 bases). Per germline, CDR1 SNHLY and CDR2 FYNNEI. Between the trimmed V and J ends, which lost 6 bases and 3 bases, there was a span of 14 bases. CDR3 length: 14 amino acids. This chain's CDR3 is CASRLERGHYGYTF. The CDR3 DNA follows: TGTGCCAGCAGGTTAGAGCGGGGACACTATGGCTACACCTTC.

This clone was counted only a few times. The V gene is TRBV18, the J gene TRBJ1-4; D might be TRBD1 (5 bases). CDR3 length equals 15 residues. Germline V CDR1 and CDR2: KGHSH, LQKENI. The V and J ends lost 0 bases and 6 bases respectively, with 11 bases between them. The CDR3: CASSPPRGRDEKLFF. In DNA, the CDR3 is TGTGCCAGCTCACCACCTCGCGGCAGGGATGAAAAACTGTTTTTT.

This sequence joins TRBV19 and TRBJ2-5; no clear D gene. The CDR3 extends over 11 amino acids. V lost 6 bases and J lost 7, with 9 bases in between. Germline V gives CDR1 LNHDA, CDR2 SQIVND (reference sequence). DNA of the CDR3: TGTGCCAGTAGATCGAGAGGGACCCAGTACTTC. Its translation: CASRSRGTQYF.

The chain has TRBV27 and TRBJ2-7; TRBD2 agrees at 9 bases. J gave up 2 bases and V 2 bases, and 10 bases lay outside the gene matches. The CDR3 is 17 amino acids. Germline V gene lookup returns CDR1 MNHEY and CDR2 SMNVEV (reference sequence). CDR3 amino acids: CASSLKGLAGFAYEQYF. The CDR3, as DNA: TGTGCCAGCAGTTTAAAAGGCCTAGCGGGATTCGCCTACGAGCAGTACTTC.

There are a few counts of this clone. J is TRBJ2-5 and V is TRBV19, with D possibly being TRBD2 (6 bases). The CDR3 has 13 amino acids. Germline V gene sequence: CDR1 LNHDA, CDR2 SQIVND (reference sequence). The ends were cut back, 1 base at V and 5 bases at J, with 8 bases in the middle. DNA for the CDR3: TGTGCCAGTAGTATAGCGGGAGCTGAGACCCAGTACTTC. Translating gives CASSIAGAETQYF.

The rearrangement uses TRBV2 and TRBJ2-3; 9 nucleotides match TRBD1. This CDR3 is built from 12 residues. The junction had 1 base not matched to a gene; V was cut back by 3 bases and J by 9 bases. Germline CDR1 SNHLY, CDR2 FYNNEI. Here the CDR3 reads CASSEGTGTQYF. For the CDR3, the DNA is TGTGCCAGCAGTGAGGGGACAGGGACGCAGTATTTT.

The chain is built from TRBV28 and TRBJ2-7, with 12 bases that match TRBD2. The CDR3 is made up of 16 amino acids. The V gene end was trimmed by 6 bases and the J gene end by 4 bases; junction bases not matched to a gene: 10. The germline CDR1 and CDR2 sequences are MDHEN and SYDVKM. In nucleotides, the CDR3 is TGTGCCAGCAGCGAACCTCCTAGCGGGAGGGCGTACGAGCAGTACTTC. It translates to CASSEPPSGRAYEQYF.

The chain employs TRBV13 and TRBJ2-5; possibly TRBD1 for D (5 bases). V lost 0 bases and J lost 0, with 11 bases in between. This CDR3 comprises 16 residues. Germline-derived CDR1 and CDR2 are PRHDT and FYEKMQ (reference sequence). The CDR3 here is CASSLGGASYQETQYF. Here the CDR3 DNA reads TGTGCCAGCAGCTTAGGAGGGGCCTCGTACCAAGAGACCCAGTACTTC.

J is TRBJ2-7 and V is TRBV5-6; tentatively, D is TRBD2 (5 bases). The V end lost 2 bases, the J end lost 0 bases, and 9 bases lay between the germline ends. In germline, CDR1 is SGHDT, CDR2 YYEEEE. CDR3 size: 14 residues. Here the CDR3 DNA reads TGTGCCAGCAGCTTCCGGGGATCCTCCTACGAGCAGTACTTC. Its protein product is CASSFRGSSYEQYF.

CDR3 sequence reads: CASSIGPSRPEAFF. The DNA of the CDR3 is TGTGCCAGTAGTATAGGCCCCTCGCGGCCTGAAGCTTTCTTT. The chain uses TRBV19 and TRBJ1-1; no definite D call. Germline V gene sequence: CDR1 LNHDA, CDR2 SQIVND (reference sequence). Trimming pared 1 base from V and 6 bases from J, leaving 12 bases between. This CDR3 has 14 amino acids.

The J gene is TRBJ2-7, the V gene TRBV11-2, with D perhaps matching TRBD2 (6 bases). The CDR3 has 16 amino acids. CDR1 is SGHAT and CDR2 is FQNNGV in the germline V gene. V shed 1 base and J shed 0 bases, with 13 bases lying between them. The CDR3 DNA reads as TGTGCCAGCAGCTTAGGCGGCGGGAAAAGCTCCTACGAGCAGTACTTC. This translates into CASSLGGGKSSYEQYF.

The chain has TRBV19 and TRBJ1-1, with 8 bases identical to TRBD1. V trimming: 4 bases; J trimming: 1 base; junction bases outside the gene matches: 14. The germline gives CDR1 LNHDA, CDR2 SQIVND (reference sequence). The CDR3 has 18 amino acids. The CDR3, as DNA: TGTGCCAGTAGTAAGGGGGCCGGGACAGGTGGTGGGAACACTGAAGCTTTCTTT. Translated: CASSKGAGTGGGNTEAFF.

For the CDR3, the DNA is TGTGCCAGCAGCCAAGATTGGCTAGCGGGCTCCTACGAGCAGTACTTC. It encodes CASSQDWLAGSYEQYF. V gene TRBV14 combines with J gene TRBJ2-7, with 8 bases aligning to TRBD2. Trimming removed 0 bases from V and 0 bases from J; junction bases left unmatched: 4. Germline V gives CDR1 SGHDN, CDR2 FVKESK. The CDR3 spans 16 residues.

The CDR3 region has the DNA TGCGCCAGCAGCCGATTGACCTCTGAGGGGCAGTACTTC. Residues: CASSRLTSEGQYF. The rearrangement links TRBV5-1 to TRBJ2-7, with D perhaps matching TRBD2 (5 bases). V was shortened by 4 bases and J by 9 bases, with 17 bases between the two germline ends. Germline V gives CDR1 SGHRS, CDR2 YFSETQ. This CDR3 contains 13 residues.

In its sample, this clone was seen a few times. This rearrangement joins TRBV29-1 to TRBJ1-4, with D tentatively TRBD1 (5 bases). Trimming pared 4 bases from V and 7 bases from J, leaving 13 bases between. CDR1 and CDR2 (germline): SQVTM, ANQGSEA. CDR3 length: 13 residues. The CDR3 DNA follows: TGCAGCGTTGCTACAGGTCCTCTTGAAAAACTGTTTTTT. Amino acids: CSVATGPLEKLFF.

The V call is TRBV28, the J call TRBJ2-7; D is perhaps TRBD1 (6 bases). Germline V gene lookup returns CDR1 MDHEN and CDR2 SYDVKM. V lost 6 bases and J lost 6, with 12 bases in between. The CDR3 consists of 12 residues. In DNA form, the CDR3 reads TGTGCCAGCAGCAGGACAGCCATCGAGCAGTACTTC. Its protein product is CASSRTAIEQYF. The variable domain in full, with the rest retrieved from reference TRBV28 and TRBJ2-7, is DVKVTQSSRYLVKRTGEKVFLECVQDMDHENMFWYRQDPGLGLRLIYFSYDVKMKEKGDIPEGYSVSREKKERFSLILESASTNQTSMYLCASSRTAIEQYFGPGTRLTVT.

In this sample, this clone turned up a few times. This chain uses TRBV11-2 with TRBJ1-4; TRBD1 might be the D (6 bases). Trimming took 11 bases from V and 1 from J, leaving 8 bases between them. CDR1 is SGHAT and CDR2 is FQNNGV in the germline V gene. The CDR3 is 12 residues long. The CDR3 is CAVRGTNEKLFF. The CDR3, as DNA: TGTGCCGTCAGGGGAACTAATGAAAAACTGTTTTTT.

This clone was recorded a few times. V is TRBV15 and J is TRBJ2-7, with 8 nucleotides matching TRBD1. Germline-derived CDR1 and CDR2 are LNHNV and YYDKDF (reference sequence). Losses at the gene ends were 4 bases for V and 4 bases for J; bases not matched to a gene: 9. This CDR3 is built from 15 residues. The CDR3 reads CATSIDRGGGYEQYF. The CDR3 nucleotides are TGTGCCACCAGCATCGACAGGGGAGGAGGTTACGAGCAGTACTTC.

The J gene is TRBJ1-2, the V gene TRBV28; D remains unclear. Trimming cost V 3 bases and J 4 bases, with 12 bases left between them. CDR3 length equals 14 residues. Per germline, CDR1 MDHEN and CDR2 SYDVKM. The CDR3 is CASSFLQRGYGYTF. The CDR3 bases are TGTGCCAGCAGTTTCCTCCAACGGGGCTATGGCTACACCTTC.

The CDR3: CASSKALNKPGLAALSGANVLTF. The CDR3 region has the DNA TGTGCCAGCAGCAAAGCACTTAACAAGCCGGGACTAGCGGCACTCTCTGGGGCCAACGTCCTGACTTTC. The J gene is TRBJ2-6, the V gene TRBV21-1; TRBD2 is taken as the D call from the table, unchecked against the DNA. TRBV21-1 is tagged as a pseudogene. This CDR3 comprises 23 residues.

The chain uses TRBV5-1 and TRBJ2-5; TRBD1 might be the D (5 bases). Germline V CDR1 and CDR2: SGHRS, YFSETQ. This CDR3 contains 14 residues. V lost 4 bases and J lost 1, with 11 bases in between. CDR3 protein: CASSRGHGQETQYF. CDR3 bases: TGCGCCAGCAGCCGCGGACACGGCCAAGAGACCCAGTACTTC.

This clone was detected ten times or more. The chain joins TRBV10-1 to TRBJ2-7; no reliable D call. The germline gives CDR1 WNHNN, CDR2 SYGVQD (reference sequence). V was cut by 6 bases and J by 5 bases, with 14 bases left in between. The CDR3 has 13 residues. The CDR3 nucleotides are TGCGCCAGCAGCCTAGACTCAACCCACGAGCAGTACTTC. Protein product: CASSLDSTHEQYF.